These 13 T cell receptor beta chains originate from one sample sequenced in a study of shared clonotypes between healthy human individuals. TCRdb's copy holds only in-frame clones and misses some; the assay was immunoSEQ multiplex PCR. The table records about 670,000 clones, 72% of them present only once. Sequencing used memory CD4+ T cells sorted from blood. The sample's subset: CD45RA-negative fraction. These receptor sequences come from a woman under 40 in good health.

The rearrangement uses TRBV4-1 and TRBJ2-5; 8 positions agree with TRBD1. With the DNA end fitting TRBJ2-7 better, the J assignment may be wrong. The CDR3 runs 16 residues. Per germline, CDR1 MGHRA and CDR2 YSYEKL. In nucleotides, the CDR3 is TGCGCCAGCAGCCAACGAATGGGACAGGCTACCTACGAGCAGTACTTC. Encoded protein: CASSQRMGQATYEQYF.

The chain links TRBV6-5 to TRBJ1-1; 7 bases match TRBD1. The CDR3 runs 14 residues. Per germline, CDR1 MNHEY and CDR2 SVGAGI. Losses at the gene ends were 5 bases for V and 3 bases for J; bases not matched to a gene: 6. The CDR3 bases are TGTGCCAGCAGTGCCCGAACAGGGGACACTGAAGCTTTCTTT. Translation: CASSARTGDTEAFF.

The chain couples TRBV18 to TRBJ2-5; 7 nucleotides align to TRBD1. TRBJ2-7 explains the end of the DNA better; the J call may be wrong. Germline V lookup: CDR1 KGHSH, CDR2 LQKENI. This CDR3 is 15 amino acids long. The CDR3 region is CASSPDRDRTYEQYF. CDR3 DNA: TGTGCCAGCTCACCCGACAGGGATCGAACCTACGAGCAGTACTTC.

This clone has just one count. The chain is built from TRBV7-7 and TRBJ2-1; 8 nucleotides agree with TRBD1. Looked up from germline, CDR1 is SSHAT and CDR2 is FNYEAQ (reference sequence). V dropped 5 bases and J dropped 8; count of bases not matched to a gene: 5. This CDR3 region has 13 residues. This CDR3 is CASSRGQGYEQFF. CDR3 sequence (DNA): TGTGCCAGCAGCCGAGGACAGGGCTATGAGCAGTTCTTC.

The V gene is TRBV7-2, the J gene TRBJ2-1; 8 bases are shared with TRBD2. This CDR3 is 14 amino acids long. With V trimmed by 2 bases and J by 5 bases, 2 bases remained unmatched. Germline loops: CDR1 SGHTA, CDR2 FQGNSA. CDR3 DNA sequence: TGTGCCAGCAGCTTACCGACTAGCGACAATGAGCAGTTCTTC. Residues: CASSLPTSDNEQFF.

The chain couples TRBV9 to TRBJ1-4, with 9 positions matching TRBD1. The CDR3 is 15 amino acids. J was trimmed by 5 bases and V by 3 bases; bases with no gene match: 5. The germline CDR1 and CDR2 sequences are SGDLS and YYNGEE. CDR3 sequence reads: CASSGQTGGNEKLFF. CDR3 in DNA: TGTGCCAGCAGCGGGCAGACAGGGGGGAATGAAAAACTGTTTTTT. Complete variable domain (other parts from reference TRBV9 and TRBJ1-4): DSGVTQTPKHLITATGQRVTLRCSPRSGDLSVYWYQQSLDQGLQFLIQYYNGEERAKGNILERFSAQQFPDLHSELNLSSLELGDSALYFCASSGQTGGNEKLFFGSGTQLSVL.

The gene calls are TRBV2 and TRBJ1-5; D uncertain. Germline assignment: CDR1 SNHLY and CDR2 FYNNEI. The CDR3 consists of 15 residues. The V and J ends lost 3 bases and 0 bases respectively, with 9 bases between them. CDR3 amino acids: CASSDARVSNQPQHF. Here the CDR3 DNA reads TGTGCCAGCAGTGACGCGAGAGTTAGCAATCAGCCCCAGCATTTT.

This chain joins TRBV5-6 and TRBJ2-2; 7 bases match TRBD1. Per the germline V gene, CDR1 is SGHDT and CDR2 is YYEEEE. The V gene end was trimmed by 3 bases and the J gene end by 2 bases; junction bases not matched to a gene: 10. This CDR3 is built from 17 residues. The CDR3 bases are TGTGCCAGCAGCTGGAGGACCGGGACAGTAAACACCGGGGAGCTGTTTTTT. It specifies CASSWRTGTVNTGELFF.

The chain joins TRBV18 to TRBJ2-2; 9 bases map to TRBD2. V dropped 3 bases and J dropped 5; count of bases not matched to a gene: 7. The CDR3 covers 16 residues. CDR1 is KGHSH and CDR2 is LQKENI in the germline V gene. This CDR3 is CASSPPAGGGTGELFF. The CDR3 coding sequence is TGTGCCAGCTCACCTCCAGCGGGAGGTGGTACCGGGGAGCTGTTTTTT.

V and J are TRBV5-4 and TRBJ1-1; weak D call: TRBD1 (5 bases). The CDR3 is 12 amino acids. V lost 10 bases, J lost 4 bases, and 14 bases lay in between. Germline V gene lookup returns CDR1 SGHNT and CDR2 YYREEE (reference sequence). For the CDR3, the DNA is TGTGCCTATCGTTTGGGGGGCACTGAAGCTTTCTTT. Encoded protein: CAYRLGGTEAFF.

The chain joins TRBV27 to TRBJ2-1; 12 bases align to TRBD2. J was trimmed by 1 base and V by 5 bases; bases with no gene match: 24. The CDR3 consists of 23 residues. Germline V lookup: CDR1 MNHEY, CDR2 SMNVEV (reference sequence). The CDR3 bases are TGTGCCAGCAGTCCCTACGTGCCAGCAGTTTGGGGGACTAGCGGGTCATCCTACAATGAGCAGTTCTTC. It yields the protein CASSPYVPAVWGTSGSSYNEQFF.

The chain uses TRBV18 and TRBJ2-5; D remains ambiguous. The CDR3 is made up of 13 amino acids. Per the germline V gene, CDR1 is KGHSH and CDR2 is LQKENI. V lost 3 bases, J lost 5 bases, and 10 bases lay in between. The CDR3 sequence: CASSPPLLETQYF. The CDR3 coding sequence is TGTGCCAGCTCACCCCCCTTGTTGGAGACCCAGTACTTC.

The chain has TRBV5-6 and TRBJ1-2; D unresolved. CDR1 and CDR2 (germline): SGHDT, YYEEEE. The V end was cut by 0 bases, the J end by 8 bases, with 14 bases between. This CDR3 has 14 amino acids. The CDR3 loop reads CASSLDGGSWGYTF. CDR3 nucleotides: TGTGCCAGCAGCTTGGACGGTGGAAGCTGGGGCTACACCTTC.